The clone carrying this TCR beta chain was seen once. Distinct nucleotide sequences in the sample also encode this CDR3. The source of the sample is a study of identifying expanded T cells in peripheral blood. The table came from immunoSEQ multiplex PCR; TCRdb's copy has only in-frame clones and leaves some out. This table has about 120,000 clones, 84% appearing once. This CDR3 contains 14 residues. Trimming took off 0 bases at V and 4 bases at J, with 8 bases between the two ends. Germline CDR1 reads SGHRS; CDR2 reads YFSETQ. Specimen: blood. The TCR comes from a person between 18 and 75 years old in good health. This chain joins TRBV5-1 and TRBJ1-3; D is ambiguous. Here the CDR3 reads CASSLGTPGNTIYF. CDR3 in DNA: TGCGCCAGCAGCTTGGGTACACCGGGAAACACCATATATTTT.